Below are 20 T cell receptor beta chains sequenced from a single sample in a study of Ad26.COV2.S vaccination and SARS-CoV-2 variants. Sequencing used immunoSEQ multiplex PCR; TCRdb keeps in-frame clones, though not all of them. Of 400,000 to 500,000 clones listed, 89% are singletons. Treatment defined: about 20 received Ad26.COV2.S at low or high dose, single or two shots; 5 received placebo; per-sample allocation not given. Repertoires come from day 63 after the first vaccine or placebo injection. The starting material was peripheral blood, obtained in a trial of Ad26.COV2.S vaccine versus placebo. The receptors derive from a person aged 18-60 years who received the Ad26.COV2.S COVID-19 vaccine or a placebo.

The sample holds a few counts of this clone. CDR3 sequence reads: CASSLRGQGNEQYF. Here the CDR3 DNA reads TGTGCCAGCAGCTTAAGGGGGCAGGGGAACGAGCAGTACTTC. The chain couples TRBV7-2 to TRBJ2-7; 7 bases line up with TRBD1. The trim removed 2 bases at V and 5 bases at J, leaving 6 bases unmatched. CDR1 and CDR2 from the germline V gene are SGHTA and FQGNSA. The CDR3 runs to 14 residues.

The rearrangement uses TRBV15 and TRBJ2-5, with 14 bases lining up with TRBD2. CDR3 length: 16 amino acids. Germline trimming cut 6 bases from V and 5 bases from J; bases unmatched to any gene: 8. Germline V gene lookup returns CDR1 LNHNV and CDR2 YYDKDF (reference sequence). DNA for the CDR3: TGTGCCACCAGGCCGACTAGCGGGAGGGCCCGGGAGACCCAGTACTTC. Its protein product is CATRPTSGRARETQYF.

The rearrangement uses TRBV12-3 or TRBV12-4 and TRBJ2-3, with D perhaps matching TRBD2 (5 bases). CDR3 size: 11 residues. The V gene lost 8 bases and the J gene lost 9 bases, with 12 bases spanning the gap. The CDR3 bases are TGTGCCAGCGCGCCGGGAAGGACGCAGTATTTT. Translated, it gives CASAPGRTQYF.

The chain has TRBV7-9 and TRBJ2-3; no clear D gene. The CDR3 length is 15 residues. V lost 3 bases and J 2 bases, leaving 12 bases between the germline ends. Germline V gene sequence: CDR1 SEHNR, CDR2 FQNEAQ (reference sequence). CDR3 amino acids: CASSFLIRPTDTQYF. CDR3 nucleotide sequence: TGTGCCAGCAGCTTCCTAATCCGGCCCACAGATACGCAGTATTTT.

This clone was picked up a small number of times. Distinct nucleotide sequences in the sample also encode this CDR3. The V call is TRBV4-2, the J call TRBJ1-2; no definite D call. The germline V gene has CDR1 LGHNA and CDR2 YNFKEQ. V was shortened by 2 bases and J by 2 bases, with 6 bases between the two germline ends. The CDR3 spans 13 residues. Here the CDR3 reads CASSQRANYGYTF. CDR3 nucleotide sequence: TGTGCCAGCAGCCAACGGGCGAACTATGGCTACACCTTC.

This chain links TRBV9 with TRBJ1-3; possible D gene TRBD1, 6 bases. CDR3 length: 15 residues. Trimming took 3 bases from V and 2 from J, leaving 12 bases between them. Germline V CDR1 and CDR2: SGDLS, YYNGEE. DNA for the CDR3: TGTGCCAGCAGCGCTGACAGGACGCCTGGAAACACCATATATTTT. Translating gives CASSADRTPGNTIYF.

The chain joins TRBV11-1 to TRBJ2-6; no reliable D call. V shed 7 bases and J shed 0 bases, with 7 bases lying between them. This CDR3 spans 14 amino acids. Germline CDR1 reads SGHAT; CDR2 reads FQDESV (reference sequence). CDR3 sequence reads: CASTLFSGANVLTF. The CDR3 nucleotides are TGTGCCAGCACCCTTTTCTCTGGGGCCAACGTCCTGACTTTC.

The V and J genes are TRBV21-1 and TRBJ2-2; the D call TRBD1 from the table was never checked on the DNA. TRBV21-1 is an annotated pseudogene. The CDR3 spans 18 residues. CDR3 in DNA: TGTGCCAGCAGCAAACCGGCGGACTCAGGGGGAAACACCGGGGAGCTGTTTTTT. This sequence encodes CASSKPADSGGNTGELFF.

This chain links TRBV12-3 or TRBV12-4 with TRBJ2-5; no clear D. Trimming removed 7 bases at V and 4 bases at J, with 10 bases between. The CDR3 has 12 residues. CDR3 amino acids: CASTPGLETQYF. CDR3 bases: TGTGCCAGCACCCCAGGCCTAGAGACCCAGTACTTC.

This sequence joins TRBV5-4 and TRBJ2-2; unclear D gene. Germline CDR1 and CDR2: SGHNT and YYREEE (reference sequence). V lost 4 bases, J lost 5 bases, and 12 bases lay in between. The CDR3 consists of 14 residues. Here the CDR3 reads CASSPELATGELFF. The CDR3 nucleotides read TGTGCCAGCAGCCCGGAACTTGCTACCGGGGAGCTGTTTTTT.

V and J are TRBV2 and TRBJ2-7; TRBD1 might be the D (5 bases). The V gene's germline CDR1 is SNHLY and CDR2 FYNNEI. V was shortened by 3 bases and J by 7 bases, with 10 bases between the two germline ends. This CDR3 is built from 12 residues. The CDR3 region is CASSDRVEEQYF. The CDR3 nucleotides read TGTGCCAGCAGTGACAGGGTAGAAGAGCAGTACTTC.

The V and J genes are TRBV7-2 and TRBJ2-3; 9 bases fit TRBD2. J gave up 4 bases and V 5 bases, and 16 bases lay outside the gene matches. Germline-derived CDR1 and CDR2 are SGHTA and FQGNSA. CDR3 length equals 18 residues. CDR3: CASSPRPAGGSGADTQYF. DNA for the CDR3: TGTGCCAGCAGCCCCCGCCCAGCGGGAGGCTCCGGCGCAGATACGCAGTATTTT.

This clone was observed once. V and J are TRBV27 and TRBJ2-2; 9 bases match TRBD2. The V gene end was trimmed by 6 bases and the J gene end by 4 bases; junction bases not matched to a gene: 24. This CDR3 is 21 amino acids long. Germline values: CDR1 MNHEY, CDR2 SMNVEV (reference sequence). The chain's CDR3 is CASSPTWVRLAGLSGTGELFF. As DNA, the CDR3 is TGTGCCAGCAGCCCCACTTGGGTGCGGCTAGCGGGGTTGTCGGGCACCGGGGAGCTGTTTTTT.

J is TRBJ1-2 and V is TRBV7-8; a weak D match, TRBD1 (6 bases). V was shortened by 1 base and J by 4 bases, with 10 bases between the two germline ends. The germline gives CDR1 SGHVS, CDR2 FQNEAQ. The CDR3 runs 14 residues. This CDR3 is CASSLELGGYGYTF. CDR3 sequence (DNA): TGTGCCAGCAGCTTAGAGTTAGGGGGCTATGGCTACACCTTC.

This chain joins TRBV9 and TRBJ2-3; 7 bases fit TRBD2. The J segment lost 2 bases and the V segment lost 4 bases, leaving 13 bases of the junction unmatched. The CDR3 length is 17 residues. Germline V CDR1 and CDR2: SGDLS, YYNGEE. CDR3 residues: CASSSHVGGSYTDTQYF. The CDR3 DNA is TGTGCCAGCAGCTCCCACGTCGGGGGGTCATACACAGATACGCAGTATTTT.

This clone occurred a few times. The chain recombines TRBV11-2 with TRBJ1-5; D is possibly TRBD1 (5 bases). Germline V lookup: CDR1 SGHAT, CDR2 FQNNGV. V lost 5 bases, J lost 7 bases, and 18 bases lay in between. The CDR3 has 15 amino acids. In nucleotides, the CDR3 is TGTGCCAGCAGCCAAGGAGGGTTTCGGGGGCAGCCCCAGCATTTT. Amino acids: CASSQGGFRGQPQHF.

The CDR3 region is CSASRPSPGGETQYF. CDR3 nucleotides: TGCAGTGCTAGTCGCCCCTCCCCGGGCGGGGAGACCCAGTACTTC. The V call is TRBV20-1, the J call TRBJ2-5, with a tentative D call TRBD2 (5 bases). V lost 3 bases and J 5 bases, leaving 19 bases between the germline ends. CDR3 length: 15 amino acids. The germline gives CDR1 DFQATT, CDR2 SNEGSKA (reference sequence).

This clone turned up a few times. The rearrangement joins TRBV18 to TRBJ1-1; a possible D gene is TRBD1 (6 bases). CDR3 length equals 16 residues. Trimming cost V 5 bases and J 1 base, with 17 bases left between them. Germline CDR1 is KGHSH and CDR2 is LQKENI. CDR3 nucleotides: TGTGCCAGCTCAGGCCCAGGGGCCCTCAAGAACACTGAAGCTTTCTTT. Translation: CASSGPGALKNTEAFF.

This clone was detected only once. The CDR3 loop is CASSVAVMNTEAFF. The DNA for the CDR3 is TGTGCCAGCAGCGTAGCAGTCATGAACACTGAAGCTTTCTTT. The V call is TRBV9, the J call TRBJ1-1; no reliable D call. V shed 0 bases and J shed 0 bases, with 6 bases lying between them. CDR3 length: 14 amino acids. Germline lookup yields CDR1 SGDLS and CDR2 YYNGEE.

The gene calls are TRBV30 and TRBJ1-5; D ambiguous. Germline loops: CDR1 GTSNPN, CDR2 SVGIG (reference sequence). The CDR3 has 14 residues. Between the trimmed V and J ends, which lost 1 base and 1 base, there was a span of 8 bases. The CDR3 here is CAWSGGLSNQPQHF. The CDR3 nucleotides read TGTGCCTGGAGTGGAGGGTTGAGCAATCAGCCCCAGCATTTT.